This T cell receptor (beta chain) was identified during a study of blood T cell repertoires in COVID-19. Method: immunoSEQ multiplex PCR; TCRdb's copy keeps in-frame clones and lacks some. The sample lists 250,000 to 300,000 clones; around nine tenths were seen once. V was clipped by 4 bases and J by 1 base, with 23 bases between them. This CDR3 comprises 18 residues. Germline CDR1 is SGDLS and CDR2 is YYNGEE. This chain links TRBV9 with TRBJ2-5, with TRBD2 as a possible D gene (6 bases). Sequencing was done on a sample of peripheral blood. The origin of this receptor is a woman aged 60-75 years with COVID-19, enrolled during active disease. In DNA form, the CDR3 reads TGTGCCAGCAGCCGCTTTCTGAAGTCTAGCGCAGCCCAAGAGACCCAGTACTTC. It encodes CASSRFLKSSAAQETQYF.